Shown below are 27 T cell receptor beta chains from a single sample sequenced in a study of cytomegalovirus exposure and HLA in healthy donors. The PCR contained 60 Vbeta and 13 Jbeta primers. Sequenced by immunoSEQ multiplex PCR; TCRdb stores in-frame clones only, minus some. This sample has some 160,000 clones, with more than 65% found just once. Material for sequencing was PBMCs. All receptors come from a woman between 45 and 65 years old in good health and CMV-seronegative.

The rearrangement uses TRBV7-2 and TRBJ2-3, with D maybe TRBD1 (6 bases). Germline V CDR1 and CDR2: SGHTA, FQGNSA. Trimming removed 5 bases at V and 3 bases at J, with 12 bases between. The CDR3 length is 14 residues. The CDR3 reads CASSNRVGTDTQYF. The CDR3 bases are TGTGCCAGCAGCAACAGGGTGGGAACAGATACGCAGTATTTT. Looking up the rest from reference TRBV7-2 and TRBJ2-3 gives the full variable domain: GAGVSQSPSNKVTEKGKDVELRCDPISGHTALYWYRQSLGQGLEFLIYFQGNSAPDKSGLPSDRFSAERTGGSVSTLTIQRTQQEDSAVYLCASSNRVGTDTQYFGPGTRLTVL.

This chain uses TRBV5-4 with TRBJ2-7, with TRBD1 matching over 7 bases. The germline V gene has CDR1 SGHNT and CDR2 YYREEE (reference sequence). J gave up 2 bases and V 3 bases, and 5 bases lay outside the gene matches. The CDR3 runs to 14 residues. The CDR3 sequence is CASSSRQGAYEQYF. The CDR3 bases are TGTGCCAGCAGCTCCCGACAGGGAGCCTACGAGCAGTACTTC.

J is TRBJ2-2 and V is TRBV5-4; 10 bases are shared with TRBD2. J lost 6 bases, V lost 4 bases, and 9 bases had no gene match. In germline, CDR1 is SGHNT, CDR2 YYREEE (reference sequence). The CDR3 spans 16 residues. The CDR3 DNA is TGTGCCAGCAGCCCGGTGAGGACTAGCGGCGCCGGGGAGCTGTTTTTT. Its protein product is CASSPVRTSGAGELFF.

The chain couples TRBV30 to TRBJ2-7; 12 bases are shared with TRBD1. CDR3 length: 16 residues. Germline V gives CDR1 GTSNPN, CDR2 SVGIG (reference sequence). The trim removed 0 bases at V and 2 bases at J, leaving 5 bases unmatched. CDR3 residues: CAWSVLGTGGPYEQYF. CDR3 nucleotide sequence: TGTGCCTGGAGTGTATTAGGGACAGGGGGCCCCTACGAGCAGTACTTC.

This chain connects TRBV19 to TRBJ2-2; possibly TRBD1 for D (5 bases). Germline V CDR1 and CDR2: LNHDA, SQIVND (reference sequence). Trimming took 1 base from V and 0 from J, leaving 9 bases between them. This CDR3 is built from 16 residues. CDR3 coding DNA: TGTGCCAGTAGTATAGCTTCAGGGACGAACACCGGGGAGCTGTTTTTT. This translates into CASSIASGTNTGELFF.

The chain employs TRBV18 and TRBJ2-6, with D maybe TRBD1 (6 bases). From germline, CDR1 is KGHSH and CDR2 LQKENI. V gave up 5 bases and J gave up 2 bases, with 10 bases separating them. There are 15 residues in the CDR3. CDR3 sequence: CASSYDRTGANVLTF. The CDR3 nucleotides read TGTGCCAGCTCATACGACAGGACTGGGGCCAACGTCCTGACTTTC.

This chain connects TRBV10-3 to TRBJ1-1; 10 bases fit TRBD1. There are 15 residues in the CDR3. Germline values: CDR1 ENHRY, CDR2 SYGVKD. The CDR3 sequence is CAISGTGDMGTEAFF. In DNA, the CDR3 is TGTGCGATCTCCGGGACAGGGGATATGGGCACTGAAGCTTTCTTT.

This clone has more than one count but fewer than ten. The rearrangement links TRBV28 to TRBJ1-2; TRBD1 matches 8 bases. The ends lost 5 bases at V and 8 bases at J; junction bases unmatched: 13. This CDR3 has 15 residues. Germline loops: CDR1 MDHEN, CDR2 SYDVKM. CDR3 DNA sequence: TGTGCCAGCAGTCTTACCAGGGGGCGAGTTCCCGGCTACACCTTC. Protein: CASSLTRGRVPGYTF.

The CDR3: CASSALAGGGETQYF. The CDR3, as DNA: TGTGCCAGCAGTGCCCTAGCGGGGGGGGGAGAGACCCAGTACTTC. This chain joins TRBV2 and TRBJ2-5; 12 bases are shared with TRBD2. The V segment lost 4 bases and the J segment 4 bases; nucleotides outside the gene matches: 4. CDR3 length: 15 amino acids. Germline CDR1 and CDR2: SNHLY and FYNNEI.

This rearrangement joins TRBV5-1 to TRBJ1-2; 8 bases map to TRBD1. The CDR3 consists of 15 residues. The J segment lost 8 bases and the V segment lost 0 bases, leaving 9 bases of the junction unmatched. CDR1 and CDR2 from the germline V gene are SGHRS and YFSETQ. CDR3 sequence reads: CASSLGQGAQDGYTF. DNA of the CDR3: TGCGCCAGCAGCTTGGGTCAGGGGGCGCAGGACGGCTACACCTTC.

This rearrangement joins TRBV5-1 to TRBJ2-7; weak D call: TRBD2 (6 bases). Trimming shortened V by 1 base and J by 6 bases, and 11 bases separated the two germline ends. This CDR3 is 13 amino acids long. Germline V CDR1 and CDR2: SGHRS, YFSETQ. This chain's CDR3 is CASSLLAEGEQYF. The CDR3 DNA reads as TGCGCCAGCAGCTTGTTAGCGGAGGGCGAGCAGTACTTC.

This chain connects TRBV29-1 to TRBJ2-1, with 13 bases lining up with TRBD2. CDR1 and CDR2 (germline): SQVTM, ANQGSEA. This CDR3 contains 15 residues. The ends lost 4 bases at V and 8 bases at J; junction bases unmatched: 8. CDR3 loop: CSVGTSGGASDEQFF. The CDR3 nucleotides are TGCAGCGTTGGAACTAGCGGGGGGGCGTCAGATGAGCAGTTCTTC.

The V call is TRBV9, the J call TRBJ2-1; 8 bases agree with TRBD2. CDR3 size: 15 residues. Per the germline V gene, CDR1 is SGDLS and CDR2 is YYNGEE. After removal of 1 base from V and 7 bases from J, the junction contained 7 bases not matched to a gene. Here the CDR3 reads CASSVPSGSGNEQFF. The CDR3 DNA follows: TGTGCCAGCAGCGTACCAAGCGGGAGCGGGAATGAGCAGTTCTTC.

V gene TRBV5-1 combines with J gene TRBJ2-7; 7 bases match TRBD1. The CDR3 has 14 residues. Germline CDR1 reads SGHRS; CDR2 reads YFSETQ. Losses at the gene ends were 3 bases for V and 2 bases for J; bases not matched to a gene: 5. CDR3 protein: CASSSRDRAYEQYF. The CDR3 bases are TGCGCCAGCAGCTCCCGGGACAGAGCCTACGAGCAGTACTTC.

The chain's CDR3 is CASSQAGQGNGYTF. The CDR3 coding sequence is TGCGCCAGCAGCCAAGCGGGACAGGGGAATGGCTACACCTTC. The chain employs TRBV4-1 and TRBJ1-2, with 10 bases that match TRBD1. CDR1 and CDR2 from the germline V gene are MGHRA and YSYEKL. This CDR3 region has 14 residues. The V and J ends lost 1 base and 6 bases, in that order; junction bases with no gene match: 2.

CDR3 protein: CASSQGGLAGYEQFF. The CDR3 nucleotides are TGTGCCAGCAGCCAAGGGGGACTAGCGGGCTATGAGCAGTTCTTC. The V call is TRBV14, the J call TRBJ2-1, with TRBD2 matching 12 bases. Germline CDR1 SGHDN, CDR2 FVKESK. V lost 1 base to trimming and J lost 8 bases; unmatched junction nucleotides: 3. This CDR3 is built from 15 residues.

The sample holds one count of this clone. CDR3 sequence: CASSLTGKETQYF. The CDR3 DNA is TGTGCCAGCAGCTTGACAGGGAAAGAGACCCAGTACTTC. The chain uses TRBV5-4 and TRBJ2-5; D may be TRBD1 (6 bases). CDR1 SGHNT and CDR2 YYREEE come from the germline V gene (reference sequence). Trimming stripped 1 base from V and 3 bases from J, with 7 bases between. The CDR3 contains 13 residues.

In DNA, the CDR3 is TGCGCCAGCAGACGACGGGACACAGATACGCAGTATTTT. Its protein product is CASRRRDTDTQYF. The V gene is TRBV5-1, the J gene TRBJ2-3; the D gene is possibly TRBD2 (5 bases). The germline CDR1 and CDR2 sequences are SGHRS and YFSETQ. This CDR3 has 13 amino acids. With 5 bases removed from V and 2 bases from J, the gap between germline ends came to 9 bases.

CDR3 sequence: CASSVAGANYGYTF. The CDR3 coding sequence is TGCGCCAGCAGTGTGGCAGGGGCAAACTATGGCTACACCTTC. This chain connects TRBV10-2 to TRBJ1-2; possibly TRBD1 for D (6 bases). V lost 4 bases, J lost 2 bases, and 11 bases lay in between. CDR3 length: 14 residues. The germline V gene encodes CDR1 WSHSY and CDR2 SAAADI.

This clone was recorded only once. The chain combines TRBV15 with TRBJ2-5, with a possible D match to TRBD1 (6 bases). Trimming left V 1 base short and J 2 bases short, with 8 bases between. Germline values: CDR1 LNHNV, CDR2 YYDKDF (reference sequence). This CDR3 has 14 amino acids. Here the CDR3 reads CATSRGGLQETQYF. For the CDR3, the DNA is TGTGCCACCAGCAGAGGGGGGCTACAAGAGACCCAGTACTTC.

The chain employs TRBV19 and TRBJ1-5; D gene uncertain. The CDR3 is 14 residues long. V lost 1 base to trimming and J lost 6 bases, with 10 bases between them. CDR1 is LNHDA, CDR2 SQIVND, per germline (reference sequence). CDR3 loop: CASSIGGSVQPQHF. CDR3 sequence (DNA): TGTGCCAGTAGTATAGGCGGTTCCGTTCAGCCCCAGCATTTT.

This clone was recorded only once. The V gene is TRBV9, the J gene TRBJ1-2; D is unresolved. The CDR3 runs 16 residues. The ends were cut back, 2 bases at V and 7 bases at J, with 21 bases in the middle. Germline assignment: CDR1 SGDLS and CDR2 YYNGEE. For the CDR3, the DNA is TGTGCCAGCAGCGTTGGAGGGAGGTCCGGTGTAGGTGGCTACACCTTC. Translated: CASSVGGRSGVGGYTF.

The rearrangement links TRBV10-3 to TRBJ1-2; TRBD1 agrees at 7 bases. Trimming cost V 2 bases and J 2 bases; bases outside gene matches: 2. In germline, CDR1 is ENHRY, CDR2 SYGVKD. The CDR3 sequence is 14 residues long. The CDR3 DNA is TGTGCCATCAGTGAGACAGGGGCCAACTATGGCTACACCTTC. Residues: CAISETGANYGYTF.

The chain links TRBV6-1 to TRBJ2-1; D is ambiguous. CDR1 is MNHNS, CDR2 SASEGT, per germline. Trimming removed 6 bases from V and 15 bases from J, with 12 bases in between. This CDR3 has 10 amino acids. Written as DNA, the CDR3 is TGTGCCAGCAGGAGGCATAGGTGGTTCTTC. Its translation: CASRRHRWFF.

The V call is TRBV10-3, the J call TRBJ2-2, with D tentatively TRBD1 (6 bases). The V gene lost 6 bases and the J gene lost 5 bases, with 10 bases spanning the gap. There are 13 residues in the CDR3. CDR1 is ENHRY and CDR2 is SYGVKD in the germline V gene. CDR3 sequence reads: CAIRLTGTGELFF. The CDR3 bases are TGTGCCATCAGATTGACAGGTACCGGGGAGCTGTTTTTT.

In its sample, this clone was seen a few times. The gene calls are TRBV5-1 and TRBJ2-1; possibly TRBD1 for D (5 bases). CDR3 length equals 13 residues. The V and J ends lost 4 bases and 8 bases respectively, with 13 bases between them. Looked up from germline, CDR1 is SGHRS and CDR2 is YFSETQ. CDR3 in DNA: TGCGCCAGCAGCCTGGGGCCCGTCGATGAGCAGTTCTTC. It is translated as CASSLGPVDEQFF.

The CDR3 reads CASSPPKTSYTGELFF. As DNA, the CDR3 is TGTGCCAGCAGCCCTCCCAAGACTAGCTACACCGGGGAGCTGTTTTTT. This chain uses TRBV7-9 with TRBJ2-2; 7 bases are shared with TRBD2. CDR3 length equals 16 residues. V shed 5 bases and J 3 bases; nucleotides not matched to a gene: 9. Germline CDR1 is SEHNR and CDR2 is FQNEAQ (reference sequence). The full variable domain, in which reference TRBV7-9 and TRBJ2-2 provide the parts outside the CDR3, is DTGVSQNPRHKITKRGQNVTFRCDPISEHNRLYWYRQTLGQGPEFLTYFQNEAQLEKSRLLSDRFSAERPKGSFSTLEIQRTEQGDSAMYLCASSPPKTSYTGELFFGEGSRLTVL.